The clone carrying this T cell receptor (beta chain) was observed a few times. Its antigen is as yet unknown. Different DNA sequences within this sample yield the same CDR3. The length of the CDR3 is 11 residues. Germline V gene sequence: CDR1 MNHNS, CDR2 SASEGT. V was trimmed by 5 bases and J by 5 bases, leaving 6 bases between them. Libraries were prepared by immunoSEQ multiplex PCR; TCRdb keeps only in-frame clonotypes and omits some of them. Here the sample spans about 76,000 clones, around four fifths being singletons. PBMCs were cryopreserved, and 1.5 to 2 micrograms of genomic DNA from them went into TCR beta libraries. This entry is derived from a study of cytotoxic CD8 clonotypes in ibrutinib-treated CLL. As for the study in general: Response sampling occurred after a median about 12 months of treatment (range 6 to 36). Findings of the study overall: Against age-matched healthy donors, baseline clonality ran higher and tracked circulating CD8+ T-cell counts. Increased clonality at ibrutinib response gave way to a return toward baseline at progression.

The chain is built from TRBV6-1 and TRBJ2-5; D is undetermined. The starting material was PBMCs, obtained after 24 months of ibrutinib treatment. The clonotype was recovered from a human donor with chronic lymphocytic leukemia. The CDR3 loop is CASSYGETQYF. CDR3 coding DNA: TGTGCCAGCAGTTACGGGGAGACCCAGTACTTC.